The 23 T cell receptor beta chains listed next were all sequenced from one sample in a study of T-cell memory formation after mild COVID-19. One entry per CDR3 protein results from TCRdb running MiXCR on the 5' RACE reads. There are about 360,000 distinct CDR3 sequences in the sample; approximately 15% occur only once, and around a fifth lies in the top ten. Sequenced sample: PBMCs or a T cell subset sorted from them (not recorded which). The source of these receptors is a young man who had mild COVID-19 (a few samples of this study predate the infection). Cell type and time point are not known.

This clonotype came up a few times. J is TRBJ2-7 and V is TRBV27, with D possibly TRBD2 on 6 matching bases. The CDR3 runs to 16 residues. V was shortened by 1 base and J by 4 bases, with 17 bases between the two germline ends. Germline V gives CDR1 MNHEY, CDR2 SMNVEV (reference sequence). The CDR3 nucleotides are TGTGCCAGCAGTTTATTGAGGAGCGGGTCGGGGTACGAGCAGTACTTC. Translating gives CASSLLRSGSGYEQYF.

The CDR3 here is CASSSMTGGAGYEQFF. CDR3 bases: TGTGCCAGCAGCTCCATGACAGGGGGCGCAGGGTATGAGCAGTTCTTC. This rearrangement joins TRBV7-2 to TRBJ2-1; 10 bases align to TRBD1. The CDR3 covers 16 residues. Germline values: CDR1 SGHTA, CDR2 FQGNSA. V lost 4 bases to trimming and J lost 8 bases; unmatched junction nucleotides: 11.

The genes are TRBV7-2 and TRBJ2-1; D may be TRBD2 (6 bases). This CDR3 has 14 amino acids. The germline V gene encodes CDR1 SGHTA and CDR2 FQGNSA. Trimming pared 6 bases from V and 9 bases from J, leaving 18 bases between. CDR3 amino acids: CASRLGGALGEQFF. DNA for the CDR3: TGTGCCAGCAGACTCGGAGGGGCCCTGGGTGAGCAGTTCTTC.

The table lists this clonotype with a few counts. The chain combines TRBV9 with TRBJ2-2, with 7 bases fitting TRBD1. CDR3 length equals 17 residues. V shed 2 bases, J shed 4 bases, and the junction held 11 bases outside the gene matches. CDR1 and CDR2 (germline): SGDLS, YYNGEE. The chain's CDR3 is CASSVNFEGGITGELFF. CDR3 bases: TGTGCCAGCAGCGTTAACTTTGAAGGGGGCATCACCGGGGAGCTGTTTTTT. Complete variable domain (other parts from reference TRBV9 and TRBJ2-2): DSGVTQTPKHLITATGQRVTLRCSPRSGDLSVYWYQQSLDQGLQFLIQYYNGEERAKGNILERFSAQQFPDLHSELNLSSLELGDSALYFCASSVNFEGGITGELFFGEGSRLTVL.

The gene calls are TRBV28 and TRBJ2-7; D is uncertain. Per the germline V gene, CDR1 is MDHEN and CDR2 is SYDVKM. The V end lost 4 bases, the J end lost 4 bases, and 8 bases lay between the germline ends. This CDR3 region has 12 residues. The CDR3 protein is CASSSSKYEQYV. The DNA for the CDR3 is TGTGCCAGCAGTTCTTCCAAGTACGAGCAGTACGTC.

This chain links TRBV4-3 with TRBJ2-2; TRBD2 matches at 7 bases. After removal of 0 bases from V and 2 bases from J, the junction contained 9 bases not matched to a gene. CDR1 and CDR2 (germline): LGHNA, YSLEER. This CDR3 comprises 18 residues. The CDR3 sequence: CASSQEGPGRGNTGELFF. The CDR3 DNA reads TGCGCCAGCAGCCAAGAGGGACCTGGGAGGGGAAACACCGGGGAGCTGTTTTTT.

The chain links TRBV4-1 to TRBJ1-1; 8 bases map to TRBD1. This CDR3 region has 17 residues. Looked up from germline, CDR1 is MGHRA and CDR2 is YSYEKL. With 2 bases clipped from V and 1 base from J, the junction kept 9 bases outside the gene matches. The DNA of the CDR3 is TGCGCCAGCAGCCAACCTTCCGGACAGGGCGGGAACACTGAAGCTTTCTTT. Translated: CASSQPSGQGGNTEAFF.

This clonotype occurred many times. V usage is TRBV4-1 and J usage is TRBJ2-7; 9 nucleotides align to TRBD1. V shed 1 base and J 5 bases; nucleotides not matched to a gene: 9. Per germline, CDR1 MGHRA and CDR2 YSYEKL. The length of the CDR3 is 16 residues. CDR3 coding DNA: TGCGCCAGCAGCCAAGGTGTCGGGACAGGGAGGCACGAGCAGTACTTC. Its translation is CASSQGVGTGRHEQYF.

This clonotype has just a few counts. The chain combines TRBV7-7 with TRBJ2-1; weak D call: TRBD1 (6 bases). Trimming cost V 5 bases and J 8 bases, with 19 bases left between them. Per the germline V gene, CDR1 is SSHAT and CDR2 is FNYEAQ (reference sequence). The CDR3 loop spans 15 amino acids. The CDR3 DNA is TGTGCCAGCAGCACCGCACCCACAGGGATAGATGAGCAGTTCTTC. Translation: CASSTAPTGIDEQFF.

This clonotype has ten or more counts. The V and J genes are TRBV4-1 and TRBJ1-5; unclear D gene. Germline-derived CDR1 and CDR2 are MGHRA and YSYEKL. CDR3 length: 16 amino acids. V lost 0 bases, J lost 5 bases, and 14 bases lay in between. The CDR3 region has the DNA TGCGCCAGCAGCCAAGACCCAGGCCAGGTTTATCAGCCCCAGCATTTT. This translates into CASSQDPGQVYQPQHF.

There are many counts of this clonotype. The rearrangement uses TRBV11-2 and TRBJ2-4; the D gene could be TRBD1 or TRBD2 (5 bases each). V gave up 8 bases and J gave up 0 bases, with 20 bases separating them. The CDR3 has 17 residues. In germline, CDR1 is SGHAT, CDR2 FQNNGV. CDR3 DNA sequence: TGTGCCAGCGAACCGTGGGACGACGGAGTAGCCAAAAACATTCAGTACTTC. Translated: CASEPWDDGVAKNIQYF.

V is TRBV4-3 and J is TRBJ1-2, with D possibly TRBD1 on 6 matching bases. V was shortened by 4 bases and J by 2 bases, with 11 bases between the two germline ends. Germline-derived CDR1 and CDR2 are LGHNA and YSLEER. This CDR3 is 14 amino acids long. The CDR3 loop reads CASSPEQGNYGYTF. DNA for the CDR3: TGCGCCAGCAGCCCTGAACAGGGAAACTATGGCTACACCTTC.

In its sample, this clonotype was seen a few times. The chain uses TRBV7-2 and TRBJ2-7, with D perhaps TRBD1 or TRBD2 (6 bases each). Germline V CDR1 and CDR2: SGHTA, FQGNSA. CDR3 length: 12 residues. The ends were cut back, 3 bases at V and 10 bases at J, with 13 bases in the middle. The CDR3 DNA reads TGTGCCAGCAGCTTCAGGACGGGGGCTCAGTACTTC. It is translated as CASSFRTGAQYF.

This clonotype was seen a few times. The genes are TRBV6-2 or TRBV6-3 and TRBJ1-6; D remains unclear. The CDR3 loop spans 14 amino acids. Per germline, CDR1 MNHEY and CDR2 SVGEGT. Trimming removed 5 bases from V and 6 bases from J, with 11 bases in between. The CDR3 DNA follows: TGTGCCAGCAGTCCGTGGGGAATTAATTCACCCCTCCACTTT. Protein sequence: CASSPWGINSPLHF.

This chain links TRBV3-1 with TRBJ2-7; a weak D match, TRBD1 (5 bases). The germline V gene encodes CDR1 LGHDT and CDR2 YNNKEL (reference sequence). This CDR3 has 15 residues. V dropped 1 base and J dropped 3 bases, with 13 bases sitting between them. The CDR3 reads CASSQVGRADYEQYF. DNA of the CDR3: TGTGCCAGCAGCCAAGTCGGCAGGGCGGACTACGAGCAGTACTTC.

This clonotype came up once. The CDR3 sequence is CAGLTGQGFNEQFF. The CDR3 coding sequence is TGTGCCGGTCTAACGGGACAGGGTTTCAATGAGCAGTTCTTC. J is TRBJ2-1 and V is TRBV2; 9 bases agree with TRBD1. With 11 bases clipped from V and 6 bases from J, the junction kept 11 bases outside the gene matches. Germline CDR1 reads SNHLY; CDR2 reads FYNNEI. The CDR3 sequence is 14 residues long.

The chain joins TRBV2 to TRBJ1-4, with D perhaps matching TRBD1 (6 bases). CDR1 is SNHLY, CDR2 FYNNEI, per germline. V was pared by 2 bases and J by 2 bases, with 9 bases between. This CDR3 spans 15 amino acids. The CDR3 nucleotides read TGTGCCAGCAGTGAATACCAGGGGACTAATGAAAAACTGTTTTTT. It translates to CASSEYQGTNEKLFF.

This clonotype was seen a handful of times. The chain recombines TRBV6-6 with TRBJ2-1; 12 bases line up with TRBD2. Germline V gene sequence: CDR1 MNHNY, CDR2 SVGAGI (reference sequence). The CDR3 is 16 residues long. Losses at the gene ends were 5 bases for V and 3 bases for J; bases not matched to a gene: 5. CDR3 nucleotide sequence: TGTGCCAGCAGTGGACCGGGACTAGCGGGCTACAATGAGCAGTTCTTC. Its protein product is CASSGPGLAGYNEQFF.

CDR3 nucleotides: TGTGCCAGCAGCGTAGACGGGGGTAAAATGAACACTGAAGCTTTCTTT. It yields the protein CASSVDGGKMNTEAFF. The genes are TRBV9 and TRBJ1-1, with D perhaps TRBD1 (5 bases). Germline CDR1 reads SGDLS; CDR2 reads YYNGEE. Trimming removed 0 bases at V and 0 bases at J, with 12 bases between. There are 16 residues in the CDR3.

CDR3: CASSLRAGGYGYTF. The CDR3, as DNA: TGCGCCAGCAGCCTCCGAGCCGGAGGTTATGGCTACACCTTC. The chain links TRBV5-1 to TRBJ1-2; D remains ambiguous. V was trimmed by 4 bases and J by 5 bases, leaving 15 bases between them. CDR3 size: 14 residues. Germline V CDR1 and CDR2: SGHRS, YFSETQ.

The chain recombines TRBV3-1 with TRBJ1-4; 8 bases fit TRBD1. In germline, CDR1 is LGHDT, CDR2 YNNKEL (reference sequence). V gave up 3 bases and J gave up 10 bases; unmatched junction bases: 7. The CDR3 contains 14 residues. CDR3 residues: CASSHGQGAVKLFF. For the CDR3, the DNA is TGTGCCAGCAGCCATGGACAGGGCGCTGTAAAACTGTTTTTT.

The chain uses TRBV9 and TRBJ1-1; no definite D call. V lost 0 bases, J lost 8 bases, and 11 bases lay in between. This CDR3 region has 13 residues. Germline CDR1 reads SGDLS; CDR2 reads YYNGEE. DNA for the CDR3: TGTGCCAGCAGCGTAGTTAGTAGTGGCGAAGCTTTCTTT. Translating it yields CASSVVSSGEAFF.

The V and J genes are TRBV6-2 or TRBV6-3 and TRBJ2-5, with TRBD2 matching over 8 bases. With V trimmed by 2 bases and J by 5 bases, 13 bases remained unmatched. This CDR3 has 17 residues. The germline CDR1 and CDR2 sequences are MNHEY and SVGEGT. In DNA, the CDR3 is TGTGCCAGCAGTTACCCGAGTAGGACTAGCAGAGGGGAGACCCAGTACTTC. It is translated as CASSYPSRTSRGETQYF.